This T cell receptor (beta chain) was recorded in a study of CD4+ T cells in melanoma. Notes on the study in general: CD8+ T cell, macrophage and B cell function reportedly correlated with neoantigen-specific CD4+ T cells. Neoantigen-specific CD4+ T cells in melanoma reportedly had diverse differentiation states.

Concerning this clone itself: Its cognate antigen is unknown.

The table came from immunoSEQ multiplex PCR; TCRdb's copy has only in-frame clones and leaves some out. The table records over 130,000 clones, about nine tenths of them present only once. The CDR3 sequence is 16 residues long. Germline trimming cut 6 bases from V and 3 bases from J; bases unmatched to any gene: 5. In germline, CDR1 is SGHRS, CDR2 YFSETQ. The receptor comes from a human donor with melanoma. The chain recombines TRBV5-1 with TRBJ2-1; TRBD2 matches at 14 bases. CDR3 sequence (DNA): TGCGCCAGCAAGAGGACTAGCGGGGGGAACTACAATGAGCAGTTCTTC. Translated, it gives CASKRTSGGNYNEQFF.